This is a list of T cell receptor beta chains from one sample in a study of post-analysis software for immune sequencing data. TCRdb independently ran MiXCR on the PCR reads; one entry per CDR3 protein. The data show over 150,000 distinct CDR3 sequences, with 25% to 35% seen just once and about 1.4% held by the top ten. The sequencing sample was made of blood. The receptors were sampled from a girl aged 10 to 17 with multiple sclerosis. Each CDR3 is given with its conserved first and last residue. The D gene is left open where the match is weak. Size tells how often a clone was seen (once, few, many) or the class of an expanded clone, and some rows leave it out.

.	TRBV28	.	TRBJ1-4	CASSGEGMREKLFF	TGTGCCAGCAGTGGGGAGGGGATGCGGGAAAAACTGTTTTTT
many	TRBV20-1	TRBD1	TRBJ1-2	CSASPSETGSTF	TGCAGTGCCTCTCCGTCCGAGACAGGGTCCACCTTC
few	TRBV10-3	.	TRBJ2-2	CAISEGRELFF	TGTGCCATCAGTGAGGGTCGGGAGCTGTTTTTT
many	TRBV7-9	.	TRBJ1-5	CASSLHQGTYSNQPQHF	TGTGCCAGCAGCCTTCATCAGGGGACCTATAGCAATCAGCCCCAGCATTTT
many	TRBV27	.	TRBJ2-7	CASSRWGDSYEQYF	TGTGCCAGCAGCCGTTGGGGCGACTCCTACGAGCAGTACTTC
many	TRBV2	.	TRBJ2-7	CASSDVTRGLNYEQYF	TGTGCCAGCAGCGACGTGACCCGCGGCCTTAACTACGAGCAGTACTTC
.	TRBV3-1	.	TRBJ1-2	CASSQAGTPGYTF	TGTGCCAGCAGCCAAGCCGGGACGCCTGGCTACACCTTC
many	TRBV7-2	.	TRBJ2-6	CASTESPGANVLTF	TGTGCCAGCACGGAGTCCCCTGGGGCCAACGTCCTGACTTTC
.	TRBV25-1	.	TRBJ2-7	CASREWRAGEQYF	TGTGCCAGCAGGGAATGGAGGGCCGGCGAGCAGTACTTC
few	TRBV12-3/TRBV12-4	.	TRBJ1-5	CASSLMDQPQHF	TGTGCCAGCAGTTTAATGGATCAGCCCCAGCATTTT